This T cell receptor (beta chain) was sequenced in a study of human T cells and chemical hapten exposure. Study results and caveats: Patch test score rose with PT1 expanded TCRs, significant at 8, 16, 32, not 4. Expanded TCRs produced significantly more large CDR3 similarity clusters than controls did.

This sample's time point: patch test 1, 2 weeks after DPC sensitization. Treatment denoted: therapeutic diphenylcyclopropenone sensitization with weekly scalp DPC. Drawing of blood took place ahead of applying each patch test. CDR1 and CDR2 (germline): PRHDT, FYEKMQ (reference sequence). Trimming stripped 5 bases from V and 1 base from J, with 9 bases between. The CDR3 consists of 14 residues. In the authors' workflow: A typical sample had around 90,000 TCRs, with about 20,000 to 750,000 overall. TCRdb analysed the RACE reads with MiXCR anew, one entry per CDR3 protein. TCRdb assigned the V and J calls; the authors' analysis was not used. Of fewer than 400,000 distinct CDR3 sequences in the sample, 5.5% to 8% were seen once. This clonotype has a count of ten or more. The antigen remains undetermined.

The sample here was whole blood, taken in connection with sensitization to the hapten diphenylcyclopropenone (DPC). This sequence originates from a woman between 18 and 30 years old with alopecia areata. Some clones in this sample may be carry-over from other donors' samples. The chain couples TRBV13 to TRBJ2-1; possible D gene TRBD2, 6 bases. CDR3 sequence: CASSPSGSYNEQFF. In nucleotides, the CDR3 is TGTGCCAGCAGCCCCAGCGGGTCCTACAATGAGCAGTTCTTC.